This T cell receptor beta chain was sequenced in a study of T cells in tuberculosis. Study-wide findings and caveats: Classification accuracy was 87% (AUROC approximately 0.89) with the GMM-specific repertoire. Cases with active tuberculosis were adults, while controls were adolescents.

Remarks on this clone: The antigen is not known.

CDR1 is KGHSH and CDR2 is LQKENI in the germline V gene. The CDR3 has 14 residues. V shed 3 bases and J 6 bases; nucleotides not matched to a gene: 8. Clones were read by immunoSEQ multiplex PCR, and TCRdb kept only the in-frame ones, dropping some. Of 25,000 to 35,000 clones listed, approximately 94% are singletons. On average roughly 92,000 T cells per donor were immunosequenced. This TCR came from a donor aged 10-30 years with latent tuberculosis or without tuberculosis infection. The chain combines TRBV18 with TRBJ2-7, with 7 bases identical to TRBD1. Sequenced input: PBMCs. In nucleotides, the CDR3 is TGTGCCAGCTCACCCGGGACAGAACCGGTCGAGCAGTACTTC. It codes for CASSPGTEPVEQYF.